One sample yielded the 16 T cell receptor beta chains listed below, sequenced in a study of CD8+ T cells in alopecia areata. The treatment denotes: oral pan-JAK inhibitor, 5-10 mg twice daily. Reverse transcription of extracted RNA yielded cDNA, which provided the sequencing template. The method was immunoSEQ multiplex PCR; TCRdb's version includes in-frame clones alone and lacks a portion of them. The sample records about 250,000 clones, 60% being singletons. Sequenced material: CD4+ T cells sorted from blood, taken at roughly week 52, from a patient treated with tofacitinib. Every receptor here comes from a human donor with alopecia areata.

The gene calls are TRBV21-1 and TRBJ2-2. TRBV21-1 corresponds to a pseudogene. The length of the CDR3 is 16 residues. The CDR3 region is CASSNPVRKATGELFF. The CDR3 nucleotides are TGTGCCAGCAGCAATCCAGTGCGAAAGGCCACTGGGGAGCTGTTTTTT.

This clone was seen only a few times. The V gene is TRBV19, the J gene TRBJ1-2, with no clear D. Germline V gene data show CDR1 as LNHDA and CDR2 as SQIVND (reference sequence). This CDR3 region has 11 residues. V was shortened by 7 bases and J by 1 base, with 4 bases between the two germline ends. The CDR3 region is CASMRNYGYTF. As DNA, the CDR3 is TGTGCCAGTATGCGTAACTATGGCTACACCTTC. The variable domain in full, with the rest retrieved from reference TRBV19 and TRBJ1-2, is DGGITQSPKYLFRKEGQNVTLSCEQNLNHDAMYWYRQDPGQGLRLIYYSQIVNDFQKGDIAEGYSVSREKKESFPLTVTSAQKNPTAFYLCASMRNYGYTFGSGTRLTVV.

The V and J genes are TRBV9 and TRBJ1-1; tentatively, D is TRBD1 (5 bases). The CDR3 extends over 13 amino acids. V shed 5 bases and J shed 5 bases, with 13 bases lying between them. In germline, CDR1 is SGDLS, CDR2 YYNGEE. The CDR3 loop is CASSTQETTEAFF. The CDR3 DNA reads as TGTGCCAGCAGTACACAGGAGACGACTGAAGCTTTCTTT.

This clone was counted only a few times. CDR3 DNA: TGTGCCAGCAGTTACTCGCGTATAAGTCGAAATGAAAAACTGTTTTTT. Translation: CASSYSRISRNEKLFF. The rearrangement joins TRBV6-5 to TRBJ1-4; D remains ambiguous. Germline CDR1 is MNHEY and CDR2 is SVGAGI. V lost 0 bases and J 5 bases, leaving 13 bases between the germline ends. This CDR3 has 16 residues.

This chain uses TRBV15 with TRBJ1-1; no firm D call. With 0 bases removed from V and 0 bases from J, the gap between germline ends came to 8 bases. Germline V CDR1 and CDR2: LNHNV, YYDKDF (reference sequence). This CDR3 has 15 residues. CDR3 region: CATSRDPNLNTEAFF. CDR3 nucleotides: TGTGCCACCAGCAGAGACCCGAATTTGAACACTGAAGCTTTCTTT.

This clone has just a few counts. The chain uses TRBV12-5 and TRBJ2-1; D is uncertain. Germline lookup yields CDR1 LGHNT and CDR2 FRNRAP. The CDR3 loop spans 14 amino acids. V was trimmed by 2 bases and J by 5 bases, leaving 10 bases between them. This CDR3 reads CASGLSRADNEQFF. The CDR3 DNA reads as TGTGCTAGTGGTTTGAGTAGGGCCGACAATGAGCAGTTCTTC.

The chain has TRBV7-2 and TRBJ2-2; the D is unclear. Trimming removed 2 bases at V and 5 bases at J, with 9 bases between. Germline V gene sequence: CDR1 SGHTA, CDR2 FQGNSA. The CDR3 totals 14 residues. CDR3 region: CASSLQAMTGELFF. The CDR3 DNA reads as TGTGCCAGCAGCTTACAAGCGATGACCGGGGAGCTGTTTTTT.

This clone was found once. The J gene is TRBJ2-5, the V gene TRBV7-9; 10 nucleotides match TRBD1. Trimming cost V 4 bases and J 5 bases; bases outside gene matches: 7. Germline CDR1 reads SEHNR; CDR2 reads FQNEAQ (reference sequence). The CDR3 contains 15 residues. The CDR3 DNA follows: TGTGCCAGCAGCTCCGGGACAGGGGTCTGGGAGACCCAGTACTTC. Amino acid sequence: CASSSGTGVWETQYF.

The rearrangement links TRBV30 to TRBJ1-5; D perhaps matches TRBD1 (6 bases). This CDR3 comprises 11 residues. Deletions cut 6 bases from V and 13 bases from J, with 16 bases between. Germline V gene lookup returns CDR1 GTSNPN and CDR2 SVGIG (reference sequence). The CDR3 DNA reads as TGTGCCTGTAGTCTACAGGGCTTGCAGCATTTT. Protein sequence: CACSLQGLQHF.

This rearrangement joins TRBV7-2 to TRBJ1-1; no clear D. The CDR3 length is 12 residues. The V gene lost 3 bases and the J gene lost 11 bases, with 13 bases spanning the gap. Germline V gives CDR1 SGHTA, CDR2 FQGNSA. CDR3 sequence (DNA): TGTGCCAGCAGCTTCGGGAGACGTGTGGCTTTCTTT. It translates to CASSFGRRVAFF.

The genes are TRBV15 and TRBJ2-4, with D perhaps given as TRBD1 or TRBD2 (5 bases each). CDR3 length: 14 amino acids. From germline, CDR1 is LNHNV and CDR2 YYDKDF (reference sequence). The V and J ends lost 4 bases and 0 bases respectively, with 7 bases between them. CDR3 bases: TGTGCCACCAGCACCGGGACAGCCAAAAACATTCAGTACTTC. Protein sequence: CATSTGTAKNIQYF.

A few counts support this clone. This rearrangement joins TRBV2 to TRBJ2-7; D remains ambiguous. Germline V lookup: CDR1 SNHLY, CDR2 FYNNEI. CDR3 length equals 14 residues. Trimming took 5 bases from V and 0 from J, leaving 11 bases between them. The CDR3 protein is CASSWSLLSYEQYF. The CDR3 DNA is TGTGCCAGCAGTTGGAGCCTCCTCTCCTACGAGCAGTACTTC.

The gene calls are TRBV5-4 and TRBJ2-3; 10 positions agree with TRBD1. The CDR3 runs 16 residues. V gave up 4 bases and J gave up 6 bases; unmatched junction bases: 11. Germline V gene lookup returns CDR1 SGHNT and CDR2 YYREEE (reference sequence). The CDR3 sequence: CASSRQGARSGDTQYF. CDR3 nucleotides: TGTGCCAGCAGCCGACAGGGGGCGCGGTCCGGGGATACGCAGTATTTT.

The V gene is TRBV11-2, the J gene TRBJ2-5; 13 bases are a match to TRBD2. The CDR3 runs 16 residues. Per the germline V gene, CDR1 is SGHAT and CDR2 is FQNNGV. The V segment lost 5 bases and the J segment 5 bases; nucleotides outside the gene matches: 8. CDR3 loop: CASSPRTSGGEETQYF. The CDR3 region has the DNA TGTGCCAGCAGCCCCCGGACTAGCGGGGGAGAGGAGACCCAGTACTTC.

V and J are TRBV13 and TRBJ2-1; the D is unclear. The length of the CDR3 is 14 residues. The V gene's germline CDR1 is PRHDT and CDR2 FYEKMQ (reference sequence). The germline V and J ends were trimmed by 6 bases and 5 bases, with 14 bases remaining between them. In DNA form, the CDR3 reads TGTGCCAGCAGTCCCCCCAGTGTGGACAATGAGCAGTTCTTC. This sequence encodes CASSPPSVDNEQFF.

There are a few counts of this clone. The chain has TRBV29-1 and TRBJ2-5; D is perhaps TRBD2 (6 bases). The CDR3 length is 13 residues. Germline CDR1 SQVTM, CDR2 ANQGSEA. The V and J ends lost 4 bases and 5 bases respectively, with 14 bases between them. The CDR3 loop reads CSVVPGRWETQYF. The CDR3 DNA follows: TGCAGCGTTGTTCCTGGGAGGTGGGAGACCCAGTACTTC.